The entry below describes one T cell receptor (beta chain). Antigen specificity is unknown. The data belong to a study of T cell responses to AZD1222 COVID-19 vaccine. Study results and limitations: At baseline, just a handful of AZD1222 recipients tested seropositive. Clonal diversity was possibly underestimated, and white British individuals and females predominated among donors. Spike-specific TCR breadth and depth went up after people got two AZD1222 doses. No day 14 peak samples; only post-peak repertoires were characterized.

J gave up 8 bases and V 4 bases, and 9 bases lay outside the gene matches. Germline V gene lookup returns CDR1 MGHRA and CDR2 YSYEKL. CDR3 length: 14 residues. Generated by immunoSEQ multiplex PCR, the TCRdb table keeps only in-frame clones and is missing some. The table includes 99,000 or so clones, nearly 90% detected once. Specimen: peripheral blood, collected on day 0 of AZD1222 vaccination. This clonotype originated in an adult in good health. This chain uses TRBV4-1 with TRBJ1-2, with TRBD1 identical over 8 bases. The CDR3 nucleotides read TGCGCCAGCAGCCCCCGACAGGGGACGGAAGGCTACACCTTC. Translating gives CASSPRQGTEGYTF.